The 4 T cell receptor beta chains reported below all come from one sample, sequenced in a study of cytomegalovirus exposure and HLA in healthy donors. 60 Vbeta and 13 Jbeta primers were used in PCR. Assay used: immunoSEQ multiplex PCR; TCRdb lists only in-frame clones, some missing. The sample consists of 150,000 or so clones, approximately 79% of them appearing once. The specimen was PBMCs. The receptors stem from a man aged 18 to 30 in good health and CMV-seropositive.

Only a few counts were recorded for this clone. V is TRBV28 and J is TRBJ1-6, with 9 bases matching TRBD1. This CDR3 is built from 15 residues. Germline loops: CDR1 MDHEN, CDR2 SYDVKM. V trimming: 5 bases; J trimming: 11 bases; junction bases outside the gene matches: 10. CDR3: CASSPSGTGRTPLHF. CDR3 bases: TGTGCCAGCAGTCCCTCCGGGACAGGGAGGACACCCCTCCACTTT.

The CDR3 spells CASSFSPGTGVYGYTF. CDR3 nucleotides: TGTGCCAGTAGTTTTAGCCCCGGGACAGGGGTCTATGGCTACACCTTC. The chain has TRBV19 and TRBJ1-2, with 10 bases identical to TRBD1. V was clipped by 5 bases and J by 4 bases; unmatched bases: 10. Germline CDR1 and CDR2: LNHDA and SQIVND (reference sequence). The CDR3 contains 16 residues.

The chain carries TRBV5-5 and TRBJ1-2, with D unclear. V gave up 3 bases and J gave up 8 bases, with 26 bases separating them. The V gene's germline CDR1 is SGHKS and CDR2 YYEKEE (reference sequence). CDR3 length equals 17 residues. CDR3 in DNA: TGTGCCAGCAGCTGGCGCGCTAGGGAGGTTGGGATTGGGGGCTACACCTTC. It encodes CASSWRAREVGIGGYTF.

J is TRBJ2-7 and V is TRBV2, with 10 nucleotides matching TRBD1. Trimming removed 8 bases from V and 0 bases from J; junction bases left unmatched: 4. Germline CDR1 reads SNHLY; CDR2 reads FYNNEI. The CDR3 has 14 residues. CDR3 in amino acids: CASRRQGASYEQYF. Here the CDR3 DNA reads TGTGCCAGCCGAAGACAGGGGGCCTCCTACGAGCAGTACTTC.